This TCR beta chain is drawn from a study of T cells in Graves' hyperthyroidism and ophthalmopathy. This clonotype was observed a handful of times. Its antigen is still unknown. Amplification yielded TCR beta CDR3 regions, with RNA transcripts as the source. RT-PCR in the first round (using the HTBI primer set) targeted the TCR CDR3. TCRdb passed the multiplex PCR reads through MiXCR, listing each CDR3 protein once. The repertoire consists of over 650,000 distinct CDR3 sequences, with around 15% occurring once and the leading ten covering about 8.4%. The CDR3 length is 15 residues. With 1 base clipped from V and 5 bases from J, the junction kept 8 bases outside the gene matches. Per germline, CDR1 SGHDN and CDR2 FVKESK. Study findings and constraints: Ophthalmopathy was separated from stable hyperthyroidism by a 13 V-J model. The model anticipated ophthalmopathy a median about 6.5 months pre-onset.

The study excluded patients with uncontrolled infection, other autoimmune disease, pregnancy or lactation. Fresh peripheral blood, around 11 ml of it, supplied the PBMCs. The rearrangement links TRBV14 to TRBJ2-7, with TRBD2 matching 7 bases. Material: blood. The receptor was derived from a man between 18 and 29 years old with Graves' hyperthyroidism. This CDR3 reads CASSQVNGRKNEQYF. Here the CDR3 DNA reads TGTGCCAGCAGCCAAGTTAACGGGAGGAAAAACGAGCAGTACTTC.